Below are 27 T cell receptor beta chains sequenced from a single sample in a study of post-analysis software for immune sequencing data. Study-wide results and limits: Four to six TRBV segments were significantly more frequent in patients than in controls. TRBV5-6, TRBV5-1 and TRBV20-1 were among these segments.

cDNA libraries for TCR beta contained unique molecular identifiers. TCRdb ran MiXCR on the PCR reads and lists one entry per CDR3 protein. The sample carries more than 500,000 distinct CDR3 sequences, roughly 34% recorded once. These receptors' targets are unknown. What was sequenced was blood. These receptors all come from a girl aged 2-17 years with multiple sclerosis.

The table lists this clonotype with a count of one. The rearrangement links TRBV15 to TRBJ1-4; D is unclear. The CDR3 is made up of 17 amino acids. The ends were cut back, 2 bases at V and 0 bases at J, with 13 bases in the middle. The germline V gene has CDR1 LNHNV and CDR2 YYDKDF (reference sequence). The CDR3 reads CATSRYRDPTTNEKLFF. The CDR3 bases are TGTGCCACCAGCAGATACAGAGATCCTACAACTAATGAAAAACTGTTTTTT.

Worth noting for this clonotype: Possible read error: a much larger clone is one base away. V and J are TRBV7-2 and TRBJ1-5; the D is unclear. The CDR3 is 15 amino acids. Trimming took off 0 bases at V and 2 bases at J, with 8 bases between the two ends. Germline CDR1 SGHTA, CDR2 FQGNSA. The CDR3 is CASSLAWQGNQPQHF. The CDR3 nucleotides read TGTGCCAGCAGCTTAGCATGGCAGGGCAATCAGCCCCAGCATTTT.

This chain links TRBV3-1 with TRBJ2-7; no firm D call. Germline V gene data show CDR1 as LGHDT and CDR2 as YNNKEL (reference sequence). Deletions cut 2 bases from V and 0 bases from J, with 5 bases between. The CDR3 sequence is 13 residues long. The CDR3 DNA sequence: TGTGCCAGCAGCCAACACGACTCCTACGAGCAGTACTTC. Residues: CASSQHDSYEQYF.

This clonotype was observed a few times. The rearrangement links TRBV7-3 to TRBJ2-3; TRBD2 agrees at 13 bases. Trimming at V came to 3 bases and at J to 1 base, leaving 4 bases not matched to a gene. The germline V gene encodes CDR1 SGHTA and CDR2 FQGTGA. The length of the CDR3 is 17 residues. The CDR3 region has the DNA TGTGCCAGCAGCTTGGGACTAGCGGGGCAGGGCACAGATACGCAGTATTTT. Translated: CASSLGLAGQGTDTQYF.

This chain connects TRBV12-3 or TRBV12-4 to TRBJ2-3, with TRBD2 identical over 8 bases. The CDR3 length is 16 residues. Trimming at V came to 6 bases and at J to 4 bases, leaving 12 bases not matched to a gene. The CDR3 DNA sequence: TGTGCCAGCAGCCCCGAACTAGCGGCGTACTCAGATACGCAGTATTTT. Amino acids: CASSPELAAYSDTQYF.

This clonotype was detected a few times. The J gene is TRBJ1-2, the V gene TRBV2; 10 bases are shared with TRBD1. The V segment lost 3 bases and the J segment 7 bases; nucleotides outside the gene matches: 5. The CDR3 runs to 14 residues. Per the germline V gene, CDR1 is SNHLY and CDR2 is FYNNEI. CDR3 loop: CASSELRQGAGYTF. CDR3 nucleotides: TGTGCCAGCAGTGAGCTCCGACAGGGGGCTGGCTACACCTTC.

This clonotype has just a few counts. V gene TRBV29-1 combines with J gene TRBJ2-7; 8 nucleotides match TRBD1. Trimming took 0 bases from V and 7 from J; bases not matched to a gene: 14. The CDR3 totals 16 residues. Germline CDR1 and CDR2: SQVTM and ANQGSEA. In DNA, the CDR3 is TGCAGCGTTGAAGATCGGCAGGCAGGGGGCCCCTCAGAGCAGTACTTC. Translation gives CSVEDRQAGGPSEQYF.

This chain connects TRBV5-5 to TRBJ2-5; a possible D gene is TRBD1 (6 bases). Looked up from germline, CDR1 is SGHKS and CDR2 is YYEKEE (reference sequence). CDR3 length equals 15 residues. Trimming pared 4 bases from V and 2 bases from J, leaving 15 bases between. CDR3 DNA: TGTGCCAGCAGCGGGCCGGGACAACCTCAAGAGACCCAGTACTTC. As protein: CASSGPGQPQETQYF.

This chain uses TRBV15 with TRBJ1-2, with a possible D match to TRBD1 (6 bases). The CDR3 runs 15 residues. Between the trimmed V and J ends, which lost 0 bases and 7 bases, there was a span of 15 bases. In germline, CDR1 is LNHNV, CDR2 YYDKDF (reference sequence). The CDR3 DNA reads TGTGCCACCAGCAGAGATCAGGGGCAATTGGGTGGCTACACCTTC. Amino acids: CATSRDQGQLGGYTF.

The chain joins TRBV7-6 to TRBJ2-7; D not certain. The assigned J gene may be wrong: the sequence end matches TRBJ2-5 better. Looked up from germline, CDR1 is SGHVS and CDR2 is FNYEAQ. The length of the CDR3 is 14 residues. In DNA, the CDR3 is TGTGCCAGCAGCTTACGGGTGGCCGAGGAGACCCAGTACTTC. Translating it yields CASSLRVAEETQYF.

The V gene is TRBV29-1, the J gene TRBJ2-3, with D possibly being TRBD1 or TRBD2 (5 bases each). Deletions cut 0 bases from V and 0 bases from J, with 19 bases between. Germline CDR1 and CDR2: SQVTM and ANQGSEA. CDR3 size: 18 residues. CDR3 coding DNA: TGCAGCGTTGAAGATTTAAGGTCCGGGGCAGGCAGCACAGATACGCAGTATTTT. It is translated as CSVEDLRSGAGSTDTQYF.

This clonotype was counted at least ten times. The J gene is TRBJ2-7, the V gene TRBV6-6; D remains ambiguous. Trimming removed 10 bases at V and 3 bases at J, with 10 bases between. CDR3 length equals 11 residues. The germline V gene has CDR1 MNHNY and CDR2 SVGAGI (reference sequence). The CDR3 coding sequence is TGTGCCACCCGGACGGACTACGAGCAGTACTTC. This translates into CATRTDYEQYF.

V usage is TRBV10-3 and J usage is TRBJ1-5; D possibly corresponds to TRBD1 (5 bases). This CDR3 is 13 amino acids long. Between the trimmed V and J ends, which lost 6 bases and 0 bases, there was a span of 6 bases. Germline CDR1 reads ENHRY; CDR2 reads SYGVKD. The CDR3 loop is CAIRGGSNQPQHF. For the CDR3, the DNA is TGTGCCATCAGGGGGGGTAGCAATCAGCCCCAGCATTTT.

This rearrangement joins TRBV20-1 to TRBJ1-2; D gene ambiguous. Germline V gene sequence: CDR1 DFQATT, CDR2 SNEGSKA (reference sequence). Trimming removed 4 bases from V and 1 base from J, with 13 bases in between. The CDR3 sequence is 14 residues long. The CDR3 bases are TGCAGTGCTACCCCGGGCTCTCTTAACTATGGCTACACCTTC. It translates to CSATPGSLNYGYTF.

This clonotype was recorded a few times. This rearrangement joins TRBV24-1 to TRBJ2-3, with a possible D match to TRBD2 (5 bases). The V gene's germline CDR1 is KGHDR and CDR2 SFDVKD. The germline V and J ends were trimmed by 3 bases and 0 bases, with 9 bases remaining between them. The CDR3 runs 15 residues. The chain's CDR3 is CATSDTGTSTDTQYF. The CDR3 DNA reads TGTGCCACCAGTGATACGGGAACTAGCACAGATACGCAGTATTTT.

The chain is built from TRBV29-1 and TRBJ2-5, with D tentatively TRBD1 (5 bases). V was shortened by 3 bases and J by 4 bases, with 9 bases between the two germline ends. The CDR3 contains 12 residues. In germline, CDR1 is SQVTM, CDR2 ANQGSEA. The CDR3 DNA reads TGCAGCGTTGAGGGGCCCGGAGAGACCCAGTACTTC. The encoded protein is CSVEGPGETQYF.

V is TRBV20-1 and J is TRBJ2-5; 9 bases align to TRBD2. Germline V gene data show CDR1 as DFQATT and CDR2 as SNEGSKA (reference sequence). CDR3 length equals 15 residues. Trimming removed 0 bases from V and 4 bases from J; junction bases left unmatched: 6. The CDR3 bases are TGCAGTGCTAGAGATTTGGCGGGGGGGCTAGAGACCCAGTACTTC. It specifies CSARDLAGGLETQYF.

The sample holds a few counts of this clonotype. This rearrangement joins TRBV7-9 to TRBJ2-6; D remains unclear. The V end was cut by 1 base, the J end by 0 bases, with 10 bases between. Germline V gene sequence: CDR1 SEHNR, CDR2 FQNEAQ (reference sequence). The CDR3 extends over 17 amino acids. CDR3 sequence (DNA): TGTGCCAGCAGCTTAGATCCCATGAGCTCTGGGGCCAACGTCCTGACTTTC. It yields the protein CASSLDPMSSGANVLTF.

This clonotype appeared a few times. The chain carries TRBV6-5 and TRBJ2-3, with D perhaps matching TRBD2 (6 bases). This CDR3 has 15 residues. Deletions cut 1 base from V and 4 bases from J, with 12 bases between. Germline assignment: CDR1 MNHEY and CDR2 SVGAGI. The CDR3 DNA follows: TGTGCCAGCAGTTACTGGGGAGGAGGCGCAGATACGCAGTATTTT. The encoded protein is CASSYWGGGADTQYF.

This clonotype has just a few counts. V gene TRBV7-9 combines with J gene TRBJ2-1, with 13 bases matching TRBD2. V was pared by 1 base and J by 8 bases, with 5 bases of the junction left unmatched. CDR1 is SEHNR and CDR2 is FQNEAQ in the germline V gene (reference sequence). The CDR3 is made up of 16 amino acids. For the CDR3, the DNA is TGTGCCAGCAGCTTAGGACTAGCGGGGGGCAACGATGAGCAGTTCTTC. It translates to CASSLGLAGGNDEQFF.

The chain recombines TRBV12-3 or TRBV12-4 with TRBJ2-1; the match to TRBD2 covers 7 bases. The CDR3 has 15 amino acids. With 5 bases clipped from V and 7 bases from J, the junction kept 11 bases outside the gene matches. The CDR3 loop reads CASSAQGLKGNEQFF. In DNA, the CDR3 is TGTGCCAGCAGTGCCCAGGGACTAAAGGGGAATGAGCAGTTCTTC.

The rearrangement joins TRBV4-1 to TRBJ1-6, with D unclear. The CDR3 is 13 amino acids. The V gene lost 1 base and the J gene lost 9 bases, with 7 bases spanning the gap. Germline V gene sequence: CDR1 MGHRA, CDR2 YSYEKL. The CDR3 DNA reads TGCGCCAGCAGCCAAGTAGGTTCTTCACCCCTCCACTTT. Translated: CASSQVGSSPLHF.

This sequence joins TRBV12-3 or TRBV12-4 and TRBJ1-2; TRBD1 aligns across 9 bases. The junction had 5 bases not matched to a gene; V was cut back by 2 bases and J by 7 bases. This CDR3 contains 14 residues. CDR3 in DNA: TGTGCCAGCAGTTTACAACAGGGGGCAGGTGGCTACACCTTC. This encodes CASSLQQGAGGYTF.

V usage is TRBV7-9 and J usage is TRBJ2-5, with D maybe TRBD2 (6 bases). This CDR3 is 12 amino acids long. Germline lookup yields CDR1 SEHNR and CDR2 FQNEAQ (reference sequence). With 1 base removed from V and 10 bases from J, the gap between germline ends came to 10 bases. CDR3 coding DNA: TGTGCCAGCAGCTTAGGAGGAGGGGACCAGTACTTC. It yields the protein CASSLGGGDQYF.

The chain joins TRBV28 to TRBJ2-7; TRBD2 is a possible D gene (7 bases). Judging by the DNA end, TRBJ2-5 fits better; the J call may be wrong. The CDR3 contains 14 residues. Germline V gene sequence: CDR1 MDHEN, CDR2 SYDVKM. The CDR3 loop is CASSALGGQETQYF. For the CDR3, the DNA is TGTGCCAGCAGTGCCCTGGGGGGGCAGGAGACCCAGTACTTC.

The genes are TRBV3-1 and TRBJ2-1, with 9 bases aligning to TRBD2. The CDR3 contains 17 residues. CDR1 LGHDT and CDR2 YNNKEL come from the germline V gene (reference sequence). Germline trimming cut 6 bases from V and 7 bases from J; bases unmatched to any gene: 16. Written as DNA, the CDR3 is TGTGCCAGCAGTCGACCAGCGGGGGGAACTGCCCCTAATGAGCAGTTCTTC. This codes for CASSRPAGGTAPNEQFF.

V gene TRBV12-3 or TRBV12-4 combines with J gene TRBJ1-4, with TRBD1 as a possible D gene (5 bases). The CDR3 is made up of 14 amino acids. V dropped 6 bases and J dropped 6 bases, with 14 bases sitting between them. The CDR3 region is CASSSSRGDEKLFF. CDR3 coding DNA: TGTGCCAGCAGCTCCAGCCGGGGGGATGAAAAACTGTTTTTT.